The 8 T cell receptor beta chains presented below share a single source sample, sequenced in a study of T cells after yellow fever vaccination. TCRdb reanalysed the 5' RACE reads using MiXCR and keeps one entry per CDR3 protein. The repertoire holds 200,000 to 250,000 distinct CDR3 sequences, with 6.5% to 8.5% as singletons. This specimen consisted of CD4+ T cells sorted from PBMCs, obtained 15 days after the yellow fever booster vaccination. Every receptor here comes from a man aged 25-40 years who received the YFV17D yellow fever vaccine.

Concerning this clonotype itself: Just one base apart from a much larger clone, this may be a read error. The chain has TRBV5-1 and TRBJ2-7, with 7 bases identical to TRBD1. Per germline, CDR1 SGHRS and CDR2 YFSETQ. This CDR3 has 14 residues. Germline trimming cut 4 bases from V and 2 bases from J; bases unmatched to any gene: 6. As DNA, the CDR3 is TGCGCCAGCAGCCGACAGGGCCAGCCCTACGAGCAGTACTTC. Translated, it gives CASSRQGQPYEQYF.

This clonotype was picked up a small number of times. In nucleotides, the CDR3 is TGTGCCAGCAGCTCGGACTACACAGATACGCAGTATTTT. Protein product: CASSSDYTDTQYF. The chain joins TRBV5-4 to TRBJ2-3, with D perhaps matching TRBD2 (6 bases). The CDR3 covers 13 residues. Germline V gives CDR1 SGHNT, CDR2 YYREEE (reference sequence). The V end was cut by 3 bases, the J end by 2 bases, with 7 bases between.

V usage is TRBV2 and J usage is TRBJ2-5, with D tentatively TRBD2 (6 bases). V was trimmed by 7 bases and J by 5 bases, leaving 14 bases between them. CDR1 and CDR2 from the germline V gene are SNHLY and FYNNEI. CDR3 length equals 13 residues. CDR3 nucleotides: TGTGCCAGCAAGGGGTCCAGCGGGGAGACCCAGTACTTC. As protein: CASKGSSGETQYF.

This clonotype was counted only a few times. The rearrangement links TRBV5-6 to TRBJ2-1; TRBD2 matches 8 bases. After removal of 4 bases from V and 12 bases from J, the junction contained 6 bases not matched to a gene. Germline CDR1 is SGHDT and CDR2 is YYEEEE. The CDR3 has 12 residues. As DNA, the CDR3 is TGTGCCAGCAGCCCAGGGACTAGTAGGCAGTTCTTC. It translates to CASSPGTSRQFF.

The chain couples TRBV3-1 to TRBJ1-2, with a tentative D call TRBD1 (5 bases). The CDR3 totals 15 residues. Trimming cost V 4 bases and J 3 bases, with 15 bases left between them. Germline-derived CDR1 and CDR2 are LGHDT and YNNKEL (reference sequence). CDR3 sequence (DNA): TGTGCCAGCAGCCCGCACGCGGAGGGGCACTATGGCTACACCTTC. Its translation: CASSPHAEGHYGYTF.

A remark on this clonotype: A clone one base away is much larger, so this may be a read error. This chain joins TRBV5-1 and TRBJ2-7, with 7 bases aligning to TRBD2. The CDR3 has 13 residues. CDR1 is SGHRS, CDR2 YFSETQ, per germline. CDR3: CASSHGRTYDQYF. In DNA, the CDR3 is TGCGCCAGCAGCCACGGGAGGACCTACGACCAGTACTTC.

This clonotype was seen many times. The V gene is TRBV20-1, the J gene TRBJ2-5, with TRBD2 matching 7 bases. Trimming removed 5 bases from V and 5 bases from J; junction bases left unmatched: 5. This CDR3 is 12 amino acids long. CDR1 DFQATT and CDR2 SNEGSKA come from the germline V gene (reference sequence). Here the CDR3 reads CSAHGGTETQYF. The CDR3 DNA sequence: TGCAGTGCTCACGGGGGGACGGAGACCCAGTACTTC.

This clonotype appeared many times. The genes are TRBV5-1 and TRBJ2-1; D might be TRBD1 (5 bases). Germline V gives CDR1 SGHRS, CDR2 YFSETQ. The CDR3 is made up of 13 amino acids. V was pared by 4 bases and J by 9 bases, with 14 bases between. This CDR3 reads CASSPGGAAEQFF. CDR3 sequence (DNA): TGCGCCAGCAGCCCGGGTGGGGCGGCTGAGCAGTTCTTC.